This T cell receptor beta chain was retrieved from a study of cytomegalovirus exposure and HLA in healthy donors. Overall study: Early release data held approximately 81 million unique TCRs from HLA-typed donors.

Both 60 Vbeta primers and 13 Jbeta primers went into the PCR. The repertoire was sequenced with immunoSEQ multiplex PCR; TCRdb's copy has only in-frame clones and lacks some. The sample contains 210,000 or so clones, 60% to 80% of which appear only once. Findings of the study overall: Across donors, sequencing depth was assumed by presence/absence analyses to be roughly uniform. By a later analysis, the bulk of CMV-associated TCR beta chains appeared HLA-restricted.

Note on this clone: Its antigen is undetermined.

This clonotype was sampled from a woman in her twenties or thirties in good health and CMV-seropositive. Material for sequencing was PBMCs.

The CDR3 reads CASSVRQSNTEAFF. The CDR3 nucleotides are TGTGCCAGCAGCGTCAGACAGAGCAACACTGAAGCTTTCTTT. The V gene is TRBV5-4, the J gene TRBJ1-1; TRBD1 is a possible D gene (5 bases). The CDR3 loop spans 14 amino acids. The ends were cut back, 4 bases at V and 2 bases at J, with 12 bases in the middle. In germline, CDR1 is SGHNT, CDR2 YYREEE (reference sequence).